Listed here is a single T cell receptor (beta chain). At one boundary the junction diverges from the germline segment, which might be a read error. This sample is drawn from a study of blood T cell repertoires in COVID-19. Sequencing was performed with immunoSEQ multiplex PCR; in TCRdb, only in-frame clones are kept and a portion is missing. Of 360,000 or so clones detected, roughly 87% appear once; the ten largest clones hold about 3.9%. This CDR3 has 15 amino acids. The germline gives CDR1 SGHRS, CDR2 YFSETQ. The sequenced sample was peripheral blood. The receptor was isolated from a woman aged 55-69 years with COVID-19, enrolled during active disease. The J gene is TRBJ2-5, the V gene TRBV5-1; 9 bases are a match to TRBD2. CDR3 sequence reads: CPSSLGAGGPETQYF. The CDR3, as DNA: TGCCCCAGCAGCTTGGGGGCGGGGGGGCCGGAGACCCAGTACTTC. The variable domain in full, with the rest retrieved from reference TRBV5-1 and TRBJ2-5, is KAGVTQTPRYLIKTRGQQVTLSCSPISGHRSVSWYQQTPGQGLQFLFEYFSETQRNKGNFPGRFSGRQFSNSRSEMNVSTLELGDSALYLCPSSLGAGGPETQYFGPGTRLLVL.